This note documents a single T cell receptor beta chain sequence. The antigen remains undetermined. Assay: immunoSEQ multiplex PCR; the TCRdb copy retains only in-frame clones and omits some. The sample includes over 150,000 clones, 88% of them seen just once. This record comes from a study of T cell responses to AZD1222 COVID-19 vaccine. The V gene's germline CDR1 is LGHNT and CDR2 FRNRAP. The V end was cut by 0 bases, the J end by 7 bases, with 9 bases between. CDR3 length: 13 amino acids. Study results and limitations: Compared with day 0, the breadth and depth of the Spike-specific TCR repertoire rose significantly after two doses of AZD1222.

This clonotype was obtained from an adult who received the AZD1222 COVID-19 vaccine. The rearrangement uses TRBV12-5 and TRBJ1-2; no reliable D call. The sample here was peripheral blood, taken 28 days after the second AZD1222 dose. Here the CDR3 DNA reads TGTGCTAGTGGTTTGGTAATTCCTAGTGGCTACACCTTC. Amino acids: CASGLVIPSGYTF.